These T cell receptor beta chains were read from a single sample in a study of cytomegalovirus exposure and HLA in healthy donors. Some clones are missing from TCRdb's copy, which holds only in-frame ones; the method was immunoSEQ multiplex PCR. The sample lists under 200,000 clones, approximately 84% occurring once. The sequenced sample consisted of PBMCs. Every receptor here comes from a male donor in good health and CMV-seropositive. Each CDR3 is given with its conserved first and last residue. Each record gives: J gene, D gene, V gene, clone size, CDR3 protein, CDR3 DNA. A D gene is named only where the DNA matches it firmly. For some rows the clone size is stated as once, few or many, or as a class when expanded; others skip it.

>TRBJ2-5|-|TRBV28|-
CASSLAGETQYF
TGTGCCAGCAGTCTGGCTGGAGAGACCCAGTACTTC
>TRBJ2-6|-|TRBV5-1|-
CASSLHQIDSGANVLTF
TGCGCCAGCAGCTTGCACCAGATCGACTCTGGGGCCAACGTCCTGACTTTC
>TRBJ2-7|TRBD1|TRBV18|-
CASSPGGQGIYEQYF
TGTGCCAGCTCACCAGGGGGACAGGGTATCTACGAGCAGTACTTC
>TRBJ1-2|-|TRBV29-1|-
CSVEIRYGYTF
TGCAGCGTTGAAATACGGTATGGCTACACCTTC
>TRBJ2-7|TRBD2|TRBV5-1|-
CASSLVQGLAGSSYEQYF
TGCGCCAGCAGCTTGGTGCAGGGACTAGCGGGGAGCTCCTACGAGCAGTACTTC
>TRBJ2-1|TRBD1|TRBV29-1|-
CSVSKTPGQGFFYEQFF
TGCAGCGTCTCAAAAACCCCGGGACAGGGGTTTTTTTATGAGCAGTTCTTC
>TRBJ2-1|TRBD2|TRBV7-3|few
CASSPLTSGGYNEQFF
TGTGCCAGCAGCCCCTTGACTAGCGGGGGGTACAATGAGCAGTTCTTC
>TRBJ1-5|-|TRBV1|-
CTSSPRRGGNQPQHF
TGCACCAGCAGCCCCAGACGTGGAGGCAATCAGCCCCAGCATTTT
>TRBJ2-6|-|TRBV10-3|-
CASRGLDSGANVLTF
TGTGCCTCCAGGGGATTGGACTCTGGGGCCAACGTCCTGACTTTC
>TRBJ2-7|TRBD1|TRBV7-9|-
CASTAAGGSYEQYF
TGTGCCAGCACGGCTGCAGGGGGCTCCTACGAGCAGTACTTC
>TRBJ2-1|TRBD2|TRBV4-1|-
CASSHPSGTYNEQFF
TGCGCCAGCAGCCATCCTAGCGGAACCTACAATGAGCAGTTCTTC
>TRBJ2-2|TRBD2|TRBV19|-
CASSGRDAGELFF
TGTGCCAGTAGTGGGAGGGACGCCGGGGAGCTGTTTTTT
>TRBJ2-7|TRBD1|TRBV4-2|-
CASSVAPGQGYEQYF
TGTGCCAGCAGCGTCGCTCCGGGACAGGGCTACGAGCAGTACTTC
>TRBJ2-7|TRBD2|TRBV7-2|-
CASSAVRTSDYEQYF
TGTGCCAGCAGCGCCGTTCGGACTAGCGATTACGAGCAGTACTTC
>TRBJ2-7|TRBD2|TRBV11-3|-
CASSLTSGSFYEQYF
TGTGCCAGCAGCTTGACTAGCGGGTCGTTCTACGAGCAGTACTTC
>TRBJ2-7|TRBD2|TRBV11-3|few
CASSLVAGGSPSSYEQYF
TGTGCCAGCAGCTTAGTAGCGGGAGGCTCCCCGAGCTCCTACGAGCAGTACTTC
>TRBJ1-1|-|TRBV9|few
CASSVVVRGSTEAFF
TGTGCCAGCAGCGTAGTGGTGCGGGGGAGCACTGAAGCTTTCTTT
>TRBJ1-1|-|TRBV15|few
CATSPTLAASVDTEAFF
TGTGCCACCAGTCCCACCCTGGCAGCGAGCGTCGACACTGAAGCTTTCTTT
>TRBJ2-7|TRBD2|TRBV27|-
CASSLLAGSLEQYF
TGTGCCAGCAGTCTACTAGCGGGATCCCTCGAGCAGTACTTC
>TRBJ2-2|TRBD2|TRBV7-7|-
CASSPVGLALDTGELFF
TGTGCTAGCAGCCCCGTGGGACTAGCGCTAGACACCGGGGAGCTGTTTTTT
>TRBJ1-3|-|TRBV7-3|-
CASSLNPGSSGNTIYF
TGTGCCAGCAGCTTAAACCCGGGAAGCTCTGGAAACACCATATATTTT